This T cell receptor (beta chain) was recorded in a study of blood T cell repertoires in COVID-19. About the research overall: COVID-19 samples from acute and convalescent phases originated in the United States, Italy and Spain. From T cells, B-cell-depleted T cells, or PBMCs came the material, which was cDNA or gDNA.

Original data processing: Amplification of reference gene primers was used by the study to estimate nucleated cell counts. Sequencing was performed with immunoSEQ multiplex PCR; in TCRdb, only in-frame clones are kept and a portion is missing. V, J and clone size were drawn from that table, and D and trimming were deduced from the DNA. The sample consists of roughly 180,000 clones, approximately 82% of them appearing once. J lost 10 bases, V lost 6 bases, and 13 bases had no gene match. CDR3 size: 15 residues. The germline CDR1 and CDR2 sequences are MNHEY and SMNVEV (reference sequence). The specimen was peripheral blood. This receptor was identified in a woman over 75 with active or convalescent COVID-19. V and J are TRBV27 and TRBJ2-1, with 9 bases aligning to TRBD1. The CDR3 nucleotides read TGTGCCAGCAGCCTAACCGGGACAGGGCCGAGCGAGCAGTTCTTC. It is translated as CASSLTGTGPSEQFF.